A selection of T cell receptor beta chains follows, all from one sample in a study of T cell responses to AZD1222 COVID-19 vaccine. The repertoire was sequenced with immunoSEQ multiplex PCR; TCRdb's copy has only in-frame clones and lacks some. Among 150,000 or so clones listed, more than 75% were seen once. Here the sequenced sample was peripheral blood, taken 28 days after the second AZD1222 dose. These receptors were collected from an adult who received the AZD1222 COVID-19 vaccine. Both conserved end residues are part of each CDR3. A D gene is named only where the DNA matches it firmly. Size tells how often a clone was seen (once, few, many) or the class of an expanded clone, and some rows leave it out.

V gene,J gene,clone size,D gene,CDR3 protein,CDR3 DNA
TRBV7-2,TRBJ2-7,once,TRBD1,CASSPRTGLYEQYF,TGTGCCAGCAGCCCCCGGACAGGTCTATACGAGCAGTACTTC
TRBV10-3,TRBJ1-5,-,-,CAISESGGGGQPQHF,TGTGCCATCAGTGAGTCGGGGGGTGGCGGTCAGCCCCAGCATTTT
TRBV5-1,TRBJ2-3,once,TRBD2,CASSFSLAGGPTDTQYF,TGCGCCAGCAGCTTTAGTCTAGCGGGGGGCCCCACAGATACGCAGTATTTT
TRBV12-3/TRBV12-4,TRBJ2-7,-,TRBD1,CASSQGQGGEQYF,TGTGCCAGCAGCCAGGGACAGGGAGGCGAGCAGTACTTC
TRBV20-1,TRBJ1-5,few,-,CSASQGQPQHF,TGCAGTGCTAGTCAGGGTCAGCCCCAGCATTTT
TRBV5-1,TRBJ2-3,-,TRBD2,CASSMGGTEPGWMRF,TGCGCCAGCAGCATGGGGGGGACTGAGCCTGGTTGGATGCGTTTT
TRBV11-2,TRBJ2-1,-,TRBD2,CASSLVWLAGASSYNEQFF,TGTGCCAGCAGCTTAGTATGGCTAGCGGGGGCCAGCTCCTACAATGAGCAGTTCTTC
TRBV5-8,TRBJ2-7,-,-,CASRTRKGAYEQYF,TGTGCCAGCAGGACTAGAAAGGGGGCCTACGAGCAGTACTTC
TRBV6-5,TRBJ2-2,-,-,CASARLANTGELFF,TGTGCCAGCGCCCGACTAGCGAACACCGGGGAGCTGTTTTTT
TRBV5-1,TRBJ2-1,-,-,CASSLVASSSYNEQFF,TGCGCCAGCAGCTTGGTTGCCTCGAGCTCCTACAATGAGCAGTTCTTC
TRBV29-1,TRBJ2-7,-,-,CSVGGEQGSSYEQYF,TGCAGCGTTGGGGGGGAACAGGGCAGCTCCTACGAGCAGTACTTC
TRBV11-2,TRBJ2-7,once,-,CASSKPGPAYEQYF,TGTGCCAGCAGCAAGCCGGGACCTGCCTACGAGCAGTACTTC
TRBV11-2,TRBJ2-3,-,-,CASSLTGVRTDTQYF,TGTGCCAGCAGCTTAACGGGGGTCCGCACAGATACGCAGTATTTT
TRBV5-4,TRBJ2-5,-,-,CASSPGPYLRETQYF,TGTGCCAGCAGCCCGGGGCCCTATCTCCGGGAGACCCAGTACTTC
TRBV24-1,TRBJ2-7,-,TRBD2,CATSDSPGTTYEQYF,TGTGCCACCAGTGATTCCCCCGGGACTACGTACGAGCAGTACTTC
TRBV27,TRBJ2-2,-,-,CASKLTVNTGELFF,TGTGCCAGCAAGTTGACTGTGAACACCGGGGAGCTGTTTTTT
TRBV19,TRBJ2-3,-,TRBD1,CASSTGQYTDTQYF,TGTGCCAGTAGTACGGGACAGTACACAGATACGCAGTATTTT
TRBV11-2,TRBJ2-5,once,-,CASSLGTRGGETQYF,TGTGCCAGCAGCTTAGGAACCAGGGGTGGAGAGACCCAGTACTTC
TRBV23-1,TRBJ2-1,-,TRBD1,CASIPPTGHEQFF,TGCGCCAGCATTCCTCCGACAGGGCATGAGCAGTTCTTC
TRBV7-9,TRBJ2-2,-,-,CASSTGPDTGELFF,TGTGCCAGCAGCACCGGGCCTGACACCGGGGAGCTGTTTTTT
TRBV5-1,TRBJ1-1,-,-,CASSQQTSMNTEAFF,TGCGCCAGCAGCCAACAGACAAGTATGAACACTGAAGCTTTCTTT
TRBV27,TRBJ2-3,-,TRBD2,CASSFSTSGRNGDTQYF,TGTGCCAGCAGTTTCTCGACTAGCGGGAGAAATGGAGATACGCAGTATTTT
TRBV5-1,TRBJ2-1,-,TRBD1,CASSLGQGSYNEQFF,TGCGCCAGCAGCTTGGGACAGGGTTCCTACAATGAGCAGTTCTTC
TRBV9,TRBJ2-5,-,TRBD1,CASLGQGWETQYF,TGTGCCAGCCTCGGACAGGGATGGGAGACCCAGTACTTC
TRBV11-3,TRBJ2-5,few,TRBD1,CASSTWSTGEPETQYF,TGTGCCAGCAGCACATGGTCTACAGGGGAGCCAGAGACCCAGTACTTC
TRBV11-2,TRBJ1-2,-,-,CASSPGGPGGYTF,TGTGCCAGCAGCCCGGGGGGTCCAGGCGGCTACACCTTC
TRBV19,TRBJ1-5,-,-,CASSIVRGKNSNQPQHF,TGTGCCAGTAGTATAGTGAGGGGGAAAAATAGCAATCAGCCCCAGCATTTT
TRBV20-1,TRBJ2-7,few,TRBD2,CSASGTSAYEQYF,TGCAGTGCTAGTGGTACTAGCGCCTACGAGCAGTACTTC
TRBV19,TRBJ1-1,few,-,CASSIKAMNTEAFF,TGTGCCAGTAGTATAAAGGCCATGAACACTGAAGCTTTCTTT
TRBV28,TRBJ1-4,-,-,CASRIVGVSTNEKLFF,TGTGCCAGCCGGATCGTTGGGGTTTCAACTAATGAAAAACTGTTTTTT
TRBV14,TRBJ1-1,-,-,CASSHGTEAFF,TGTGCCAGCAGCCACGGGACTGAAGCTTTCTTT
TRBV5-3,TRBJ2-1,-,-,CARRVRLDEQFF,TGTGCCAGAAGGGTCAGGCTCGATGAGCAGTTCTTC
TRBV28,TRBJ2-7,-,TRBD1,CASSVAPGGESYEQYF,TGTGCCAGCAGTGTCGCTCCAGGGGGCGAGTCCTACGAGCAGTACTTC
TRBV5-6,TRBJ2-1,-,TRBD2,CASSLKNKVAGDEQFF,TGTGCCAGCAGCTTGAAAAACAAGGTGGCGGGGGATGAGCAGTTCTTC
TRBV5-1,TRBJ2-3,few,-,CASSRRPLDSTDTQYF,TGCGCCAGCAGCCGGCGGCCCCTCGACAGCACAGATACGCAGTATTTT
TRBV28,TRBJ2-3,few,-,CASSPSPTDTQYF,TGTGCCAGCAGTCCCAGTCCCACAGATACGCAGTATTTT
TRBV7-9,TRBJ2-7,-,-,CASSLDLAGGTYEQYF,TGTGCCAGCAGCTTAGACTTGGCAGGTGGGACCTACGAGCAGTACTTC
TRBV9,TRBJ1-2,-,-,CASSVRQSSGYTF,TGTGCCAGCAGCGTCCGACAGTCTTCTGGCTACACCTTC
TRBV6-1,TRBJ2-1,-,TRBD2,CASSAVLAGGPHGQFF,TGTGCCAGCAGTGCGGTGCTAGCGGGAGGGCCTCATGGGCAGTTCTTC
TRBV18,TRBJ1-1,-,-,CASYDSTENTEAFF,TGTGCCAGCTATGACAGTACCGAAAACACTGAAGCTTTCTTT
TRBV19,TRBJ2-1,-,TRBD1,CASSIGDRVNEQFF,TGTGCCAGTAGTATTGGAGACAGGGTGAATGAGCAGTTCTTC
TRBV30,TRBJ2-5,-,-,CAWSAYRQETQYF,TGTGCCTGGAGCGCATACAGGCAAGAGACCCAGTACTTC